This is a list of T cell receptor beta chains from one sample in a study of OX40 agonist ivuxolimab in advanced cancers. This table comes from immunoSEQ multiplex PCR, and its TCRdb copy is limited to in-frame clones, with some not included. The table shows around 71,000 clones, with roughly nine tenths occurring only once. Sequenced material: CD4+ or CD8+ T cells sorted from blood, taken in a trial of the OX40 agonist ivuxolimab. These receptor sequences come from an adult with an advanced solid tumor such as melanoma, head and neck, liver or kidney cancer. The CDR3 runs from the conserved cysteine through the conserved F or W. A D gene is named only where the DNA matches it firmly. Clone size is given for some rows only: seen once, a few or many times, or a class if the clone is expanded.

d_call j_call clone_size v_call cdr3_aa cdr3_nt
NA TRBJ2-2 NA TRBV7-2 CASSAAAGGNTGELFF TGTGCCAGCAGCGCCGCGGCGGGCGGAAACACCGGGGAGCTGTTTTTT
NA TRBJ2-7 NA TRBV7-2 CASSRSQYEQYF TGTGCCAGCAGCCGTTCACAATACGAGCAGTACTTC
NA TRBJ1-5 NA TRBV29-1 CSAASDSNQPQHF TGCAGCGCCGCCTCGGACAGCAATCAGCCCCAGCATTTT
TRBD2 TRBJ2-3 NA TRBV2 CASSQLAGTDTQYF TGTGCCAGCAGCCAACTAGCGGGCACAGATACGCAGTATTTT
NA TRBJ1-1 once TRBV11-2 CASSRDRNTEAFF TGTGCCAGCAGCCGCGACAGAAACACTGAAGCTTTCTTT
NA TRBJ2-7 NA TRBV27 CASSLYGGASYEQYF TGTGCCAGCAGTTTATATGGGGGAGCCTCCTACGAGCAGTACTTC
TRBD2 TRBJ2-2 NA TRBV19 CAIGGIGTGELFF TGTGCAATCGGGGGGATCGGAACCGGGGAGCTGTTTTTT
NA TRBJ1-1 NA TRBV6-1 CASSVRGGGEAFF TGTGCCAGCAGTGTCAGGGGTGGAGGGGAAGCTTTCTTT
NA TRBJ2-7 NA TRBV2 CASNGEGYEQYF TGTGCCAGCAATGGTGAGGGCTACGAGCAGTACTTC
NA TRBJ1-5 NA TRBV2 CASSYGVDQPQHF TGTGCCAGCAGCTACGGGGTAGACCAGCCCCAGCATTTT
TRBD2 TRBJ2-3 NA TRBV6-6 CASSSRLAGAADTQYF TGTGCCAGCAGCTCTCGACTAGCGGGAGCAGCAGATACGCAGTATTTT
TRBD1 TRBJ2-7 NA TRBV7-7 CASSLALRQGGEQYF TGTGCTAGCAGCTTAGCGCTCCGACAGGGTGGGGAGCAGTACTTC
NA TRBJ1-1 NA TRBV7-2 CASSLGSANTEAFF TGTGCCAGCAGCTTAGGTTCGGCGAACACTGAAGCTTTCTTT
TRBD1 TRBJ1-2 NA TRBV5-1 CASSLRQGASNYGYTF TGCGCCAGCAGCTTGAGGCAGGGGGCGTCTAACTATGGCTACACCTTC
TRBD1 TRBJ1-1 NA TRBV28 CASSYRGMNTEAFF TGTGCCAGCAGTTACAGGGGGATGAACACTGAAGCTTTCTTT
NA TRBJ1-2 NA TRBV7-3 CASRGANYGYTF TGTGCCAGCCGAGGGGCTAACTATGGCTACACCTTC
NA TRBJ1-1 NA TRBV18 CASSPLRVGMNTEAFF TGTGCCAGCTCACCCTTAAGGGTGGGCATGAACACTGAAGCTTTCTTT
NA TRBJ1-2 NA TRBV28 CASSSIQTFYGYTF TGTGCCAGCAGTTCGATACAGACTTTCTATGGCTACACCTTC
TRBD2 TRBJ2-2 NA TRBV30 CAWSVEREVITGELFF TGTGCCTGGAGTGTAGAGCGGGAGGTGATCACCGGGGAGCTGTTTTTT
TRBD1 TRBJ2-7 NA TRBV6-6 CASSYRDRVHEQYF TGTGCCAGCAGTTACCGGGACAGGGTCCACGAGCAGTACTTC
NA TRBJ2-1 NA TRBV18 CASSPTSNEQFF TGTGCCAGCTCACCTACCAGCAATGAGCAGTTCTTC
TRBD1 TRBJ2-4 NA TRBV6-6 CASSRTGGNIQYF TGTGCCAGCAGTAGGACAGGGGGAAACATTCAGTACTTC
TRBD1 TRBJ1-1 NA TRBV28 CASSSGTGGRRTEAFF TGTGCCAGCAGTTCCGGGACAGGGGGCAGGAGGACTGAAGCTTTCTTT
NA TRBJ2-5 NA TRBV7-9 CASSLGVVGETQYF TGTGCCAGCAGCTTAGGGGTCGTCGGGGAGACCCAGTACTTC
NA TRBJ1-2 NA TRBV18 CASFPRNDGRAYGYTF TGTGCCAGCTTTCCCCGAAATGACGGACGAGCCTATGGCTACACCTTC
TRBD1 TRBJ1-2 NA TRBV4-2 CASSQEVRDRGSYTF TGTGCCAGCAGCCAAGAAGTTAGGGACAGGGGTAGCTACACCTTC
TRBD1 TRBJ2-3 NA TRBV6-1 CASNWDREDTQYF TGTGCCAGCAATTGGGACAGGGAGGATACGCAGTATTTT
NA TRBJ2-2 once TRBV7-9 CASSFIVTGELFF TGTGCCAGCAGCTTTATAGTCACCGGGGAGCTGTTTTTT